This T cell receptor beta chain was sequenced for a study of response to subunit inactivated influenza vaccine. General study findings and limits: New T cells are recruited in small numbers by each seasonal influenza vaccination, according to the authors' suggestion.

This CDR3 comprises 15 residues. Trimming took 5 bases from V and 3 from J; bases not matched to a gene: 9. The V gene's germline CDR1 is LNHNV and CDR2 YYDKDF (reference sequence). Note on this clonotype: Its cognate antigen is unknown.

Using its own MiXCR run on the RT-PCR reads, TCRdb lists one record per CDR3 protein. The data hold fewer than 350,000 distinct CDR3 sequences, with 21% observed a single time. The sequence came from a man aged 45 to 70 who received an inactivated influenza vaccine. This specimen consisted of PBMCs from blood, obtained 21 months after vaccination. The rearrangement links TRBV15 to TRBJ1-1; 7 bases are a match to TRBD1. The CDR3 reads CATSSQDRVYTEAFF. As DNA, the CDR3 is TGTGCCACCAGCTCTCAAGACAGGGTATACACTGAAGCTTTCTTT.